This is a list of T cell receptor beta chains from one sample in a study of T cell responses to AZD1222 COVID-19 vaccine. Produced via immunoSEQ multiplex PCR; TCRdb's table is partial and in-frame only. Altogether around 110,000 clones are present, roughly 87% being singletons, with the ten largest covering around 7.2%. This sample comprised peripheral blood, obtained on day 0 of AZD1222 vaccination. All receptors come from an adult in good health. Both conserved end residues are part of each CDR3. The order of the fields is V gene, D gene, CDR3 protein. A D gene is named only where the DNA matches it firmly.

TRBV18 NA CASSPDSQAEQYF
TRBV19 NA CASSIDGQGEAFF
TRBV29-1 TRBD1 CSAPGQLNTEAFF
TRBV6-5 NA CASSLLRTTNEKLFF
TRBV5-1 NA CASSLINAGEDSPLHF
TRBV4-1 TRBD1 CASSQIRTGGPSWDGYTF
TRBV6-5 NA CASSPDGGLNSPLHF
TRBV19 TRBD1 CASSGTAGTEAFF
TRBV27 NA CASSLVSIFDNEQFF
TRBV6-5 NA CATCGKYYEQYF
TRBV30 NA CAWTRDGAYNSPLHF
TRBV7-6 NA CASSFNEKLFF
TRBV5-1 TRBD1 CASSQGTANSPLHF
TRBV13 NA CASSLRGSPSYEQYF
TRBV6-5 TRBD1 CASKQGAPRQPQHF
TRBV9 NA CASSVSFVGANYGYTF
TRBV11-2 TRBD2 CASSRGLAGGIQYF
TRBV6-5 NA CASSPQGPEQYF
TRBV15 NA CATSRGGYEQYF
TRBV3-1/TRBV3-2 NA CASSQGRTVGAPGFF
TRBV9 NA CASSSNIFNYGYTF
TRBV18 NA CASSPPLVTALEAFF
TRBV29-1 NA CSVNDLDSYNEQFF
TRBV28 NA CASSVGTLGEQYF
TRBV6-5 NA CASSYSDRRTEAFF
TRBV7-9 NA CASSFDRVTEAFF
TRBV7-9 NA CASSRNAPGASNQPQHF
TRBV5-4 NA CASSFDSGYYNEQFF
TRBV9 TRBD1 CASSVGQGAGYTF
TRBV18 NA CASSPTGMGATEAFF
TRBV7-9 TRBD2 CASSLVGLAGGPQFF
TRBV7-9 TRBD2 CASSFQRSGGSLTGELFF
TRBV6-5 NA CASSPQGLSTDTQYF
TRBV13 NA CASSLGPPPEAFF
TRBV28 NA CASSFNSYFSSYEQYF
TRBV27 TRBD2 CASSSPSLADEQFF
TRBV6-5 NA CASCLSSWDEQYF
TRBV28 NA CASSFWGTRSGNTIYF
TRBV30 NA CATERVGVVNEQFF
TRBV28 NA CASSSQDILVYNEQFF
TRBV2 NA CASSTDTSSNQPQHF
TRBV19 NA CASAYGPTQYF
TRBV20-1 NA CSAPDIYGYTF
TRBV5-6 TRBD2 CASRPLADYNEQFF
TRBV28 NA CASSSGQSYEQYF
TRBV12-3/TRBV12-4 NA CANRPLIGTEAFF
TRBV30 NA CAWSRGGGPEQYF
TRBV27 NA CASSLIGDGNTIYF
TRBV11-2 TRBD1 CASSPGTGTAGANVLTF
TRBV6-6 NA CASRNRYIGGYTF
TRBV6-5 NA CASSSRGRGEAFF
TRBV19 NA CASSSAYEQYF
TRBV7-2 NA CASGLRGNQPQHF
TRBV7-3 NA CASSPHKNTEAFF
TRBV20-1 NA CSASMETNQPQHF
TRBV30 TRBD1 CAWRDRGSYEQYF
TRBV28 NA CASSSDFYEQYF